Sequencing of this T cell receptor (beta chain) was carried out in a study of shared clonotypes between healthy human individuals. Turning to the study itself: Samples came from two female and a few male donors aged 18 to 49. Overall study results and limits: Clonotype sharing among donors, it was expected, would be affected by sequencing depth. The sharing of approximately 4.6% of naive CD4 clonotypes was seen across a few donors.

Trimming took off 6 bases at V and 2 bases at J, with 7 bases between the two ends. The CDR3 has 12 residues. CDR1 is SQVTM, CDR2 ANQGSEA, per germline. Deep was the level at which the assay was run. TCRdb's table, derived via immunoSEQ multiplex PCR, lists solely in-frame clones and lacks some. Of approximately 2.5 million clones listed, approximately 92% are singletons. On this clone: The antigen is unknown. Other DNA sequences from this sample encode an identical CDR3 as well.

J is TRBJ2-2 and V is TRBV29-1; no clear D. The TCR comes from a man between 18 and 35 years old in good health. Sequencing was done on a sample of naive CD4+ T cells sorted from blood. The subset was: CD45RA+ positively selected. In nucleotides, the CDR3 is TGCAGCGTAAGAACCAACACCGGGGAGCTGTTTTTT. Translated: CSVRTNTGELFF.